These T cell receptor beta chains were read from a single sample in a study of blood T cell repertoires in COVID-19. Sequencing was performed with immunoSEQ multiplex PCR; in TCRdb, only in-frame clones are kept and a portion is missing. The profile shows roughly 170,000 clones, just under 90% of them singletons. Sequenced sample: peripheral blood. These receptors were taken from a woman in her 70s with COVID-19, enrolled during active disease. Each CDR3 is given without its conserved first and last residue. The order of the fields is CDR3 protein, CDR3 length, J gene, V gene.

ASRQNSNDYGYT	12	TRBJ1-2	TRBV7-3
AIRSFSWLNGHFWRTDTQY	19	TRBJ2-3	TRBV10-3
SVGTGVTSTDTQY	13	TRBJ2-3	TRBV29-1
AWSRGTGGLSGNTIY	15	TRBJ1-3	TRBV30
ASSKGQGGNEQF	12	TRBJ2-1	TRBV2
ATLKGAYNEQF	11	TRBJ2-1	TRBV6-5
ASSIQGTTNEKLF	13	TRBJ1-4	TRBV5-1
ASRPDRGGPQPQH	13	TRBJ1-5	TRBV28
ASSPNPGVETQY	12	TRBJ2-5	TRBV7-3
ASSLGDRDNSPLH	13	TRBJ1-6	TRBV7-9
ASSEAGGGWYNEQF	14	TRBJ2-1	TRBV6-1
ASRSDIGVGYGYT	13	TRBJ1-2	TRBV19
ASSLAPLAGTYNEQF	15	TRBJ2-1	TRBV5-1
ASSHRGINSPLH	12	TRBJ1-6	TRBV28
ASSAASGRVQETQY	14	TRBJ2-5	TRBV9
ASSPTARMNTEAF	13	TRBJ1-1	TRBV5-1
ASSFGGASQETQY	13	TRBJ2-5	TRBV7-7
ASQGTGGNMAF	11	TRBJ1-1	TRBV2
ASSQQASGGYEQY	13	TRBJ2-7	TRBV4-1
ASSASTGGDTEAF	13	TRBJ1-1	TRBV18
ASSPSLPPEREKVINEQF	18	TRBJ2-1	TRBV21-1
ASSDTASGSIGELF	14	TRBJ2-2	TRBV2
SASLPPRGRGETQY	14	TRBJ2-5	TRBV20-1
AITTQAGKGEQF	12	TRBJ2-1	TRBV10-3
ASSLDGTGTPYEQY	14	TRBJ2-7	TRBV7-2
SASLPGAEQY	10	TRBJ2-7	TRBV20-1
ASSSGGDEQF	10	TRBJ2-1	TRBV7-3
ASRSQGVYMNTEAF	14	TRBJ1-1	TRBV27
ASSQGGGNIQY	11	TRBJ2-4	TRBV3-1/TRBV3-2
ASSTGTGDEKLF	12	TRBJ1-4	TRBV16
ASSIPGLIRQPQH	13	TRBJ1-5	TRBV19
ASSFSASGSSYNEQF	15	TRBJ2-1	TRBV7-6
ASNAYNEQF	9	TRBJ2-1	TRBV12-5
ASTGTGAHTEAF	12	TRBJ1-1	TRBV7-3
ASSLAVDRTTLH	12	TRBJ1-6	TRBV5-1
ASSFRDSWVEQY	12	TRBJ2-7	TRBV28
ASSLDNSYEQY	11	TRBJ2-7	TRBV27
ASSEFWQNNQPQH	13	TRBJ1-5	TRBV6-1
ASSLGSSYEQY	11	TRBJ2-7	TRBV12-3/TRBV12-4
ASSFREKLQETQY	13	TRBJ2-5	TRBV13
ASTTRTGAYGYT	12	TRBJ1-2	TRBV28
AWSGAGDSNQPQH	13	TRBJ1-5	TRBV30
ASSFQRENTGELF	13	TRBJ2-2	TRBV5-1
ASTPGGSDNTEAF	13	TRBJ1-1	TRBV4-2
ASSEQGNTEAF	11	TRBJ1-1	TRBV5-1